Following are 6 T cell receptor beta chains from one sample sequenced in a study of shared clonotypes between healthy human individuals (dated by TCRdb to 2018 to 2020). CD8 naive samples were obtained by positive selection for CCR7 among CD45RO-negative cells, yielding a CD45RA+CCR7+ population from which TemRA cells were excluded. Library preparation was by the immunoSEQ multiplex PCR assay. What TCRdb holds here is the immuneACCESS table cut down to in-frame rearrangements. Part of the clones is not present; checked against another copy, under half of the missing clones reflect an unresolved V gene, and the others are unexplained. This sample comprises roughly 2.1 million clones, roughly 91% of them detected only once. Of the sample, 1.5% to 2% is held by the ten largest clones. Sequencing was performed on naive CD8+ T cells from PBMCs. In the paper's terms, the cell subset or site label means: CD45RA+CCR7+. The receptors were gathered from a man aged 18 to 35 in good health. Some clones in this sample may be carry-over from other donors' samples.

This rearrangement joins TRBV27 to TRBJ1-1; perhaps TRBD1 as D (5 bases). The V gene lost 6 bases and the J gene lost 4 bases, with 15 bases spanning the gap. The CDR3 runs 14 residues. Germline V gene data show CDR1 as MNHEY and CDR2 as SMNVEV (reference sequence). CDR3 DNA sequence: TGTGCCAGCAGCACACTGGGGGAGGTCACTGAAGCTTTCTTT. It specifies CASSTLGEVTEAFF.

To note about this clone: Other DNA sequences within the sample encode an identical CDR3. The chain uses TRBV13 and TRBJ2-1, with D perhaps TRBD2 (6 bases). V shed 0 bases and J shed 6 bases, with 6 bases lying between them. This CDR3 is 13 amino acids long. The germline CDR1 and CDR2 sequences are PRHDT and FYEKMQ (reference sequence). Here the CDR3 reads CASSLGGGNEQFF. The CDR3 nucleotides are TGTGCCAGCAGCTTAGGCGGGGGCAATGAGCAGTTCTTC.

In the case of this clone: Within the sample, other DNA sequences also encode this same CDR3. This chain uses TRBV29-1 with TRBJ2-1, with 12 bases matching TRBD2. V dropped 3 bases and J dropped 0; count of bases not matched to a gene: 6. CDR1 and CDR2 (germline): SQVTM, ANQGSEA. The CDR3 totals 17 residues. The CDR3 coding sequence is TGCAGCGTTGAGGGACTAGCGGGTGGGCGCTCCTACAATGAGCAGTTCTTC. This translates into CSVEGLAGGRSYNEQFF.

With respect to this clone: Other DNA sequences in this sample translate to the same CDR3. The V call is TRBV6-5, the J call TRBJ2-7; the D call may be TRBD1 or TRBD2 (5 bases each). CDR3 size: 14 residues. Germline CDR1 and CDR2: MNHEY and SVGAGI. V shed 4 bases and J shed 3 bases, with 13 bases lying between them. Written as DNA, the CDR3 is TGTGCCAGCAGTTTGGGCCGGGGCGGCTACGAGCAGTACTTC. Translated: CASSLGRGGYEQYF.

The J gene is TRBJ1-5, the V gene TRBV19; D unresolved. The ends were cut back, 3 bases at V and 4 bases at J, with 10 bases in the middle. Looked up from germline, CDR1 is LNHDA and CDR2 is SQIVND (reference sequence). The CDR3 totals 14 residues. The CDR3 here is CASSIYGVNQPQHF. The CDR3 DNA reads as TGTGCCAGTAGTATTTACGGGGTTAATCAGCCCCAGCATTTT.

This clone was detected a few times. The chain joins TRBV1 to TRBJ2-2; the listed D gene, TRBD2, was not tested against the DNA. TRBV1 is an annotated pseudogene. The length of the CDR3 is 16 residues. The CDR3, as DNA: TGCACCAGCAGCCAGGAAGGACTAGCCGACACCGGGGAGCTGTTTTTT. Translating gives CTSSQEGLADTGELFF.